These 16 T cell receptor beta chains originate from one sample sequenced in a study of T cells expressing NK-cell markers. TCRdb re-called the 5' RACE reads, yielding one record per CDR3 amino acid sequence without DNA. Recorded for this sample: some 460,000 distinct CDR3 sequences. Input material: blood T cells: a sorted CD56 or NKG2C T cell subset, CD4+ or CD8+ T cells, or bulk PBMC T cells (not recorded which). The receptors were gathered from a woman aged 45 to 65 in good health.

This chain uses TRBV24-1 with TRBJ2-3; no DNA is available, so the TRBD2 call from TCRdb remains unchecked. The CDR3 totals 16 residues. The germline V gene encodes CDR1 KGHDR and CDR2 SFDVKD. Here the CDR3 reads CATSDLSSGRLNTQYF.

V is TRBV20-1 and J is TRBJ1-1; TCRdb names TRBD1, which stays unverified in the absence of DNA. Per germline, CDR1 DFQATT and CDR2 SNEGSKA (reference sequence). The CDR3 loop spans 13 amino acids. CDR3 protein: CSARDPRGTEAFF.

The chain employs TRBV20-1 and TRBJ2-1; with no DNA, the TCRdb D assignment of TRBD2 cannot be verified. Germline-derived CDR1 and CDR2 are DFQATT and SNEGSKA (reference sequence). The CDR3 totals 14 residues. The CDR3 here is CSAHTSGRANEQFF.

The rearrangement uses TRBV20-1 and TRBJ2-3; TCRdb designates TRBD2, a call that cannot be tested without DNA. Looked up from germline, CDR1 is DFQATT and CDR2 is SNEGSKA (reference sequence). CDR3 length equals 15 residues. CDR3 in amino acids: CSARASGSGWDTQYF.

The gene calls are TRBV5-6 and TRBJ2-2; with no DNA, the TCRdb D assignment of TRBD1 cannot be verified. This CDR3 comprises 15 residues. Germline assignment: CDR1 SGHDT and CDR2 YYEEEE. The CDR3 region is CASSSSGGFAGELFF.

The chain combines TRBV5-1 with TRBJ1-5. Germline values: CDR1 SGHRS, CDR2 YFSETQ. This CDR3 is 14 amino acids long. The CDR3 sequence is CASRQVFTNQPQHF.

The chain couples TRBV7-8 to TRBJ1-3. The germline gives CDR1 SGHVS, CDR2 FQNEAQ. This CDR3 comprises 16 residues. The CDR3: CASSPGPRASGNTIYF.

The rearrangement links TRBV20-1 to TRBJ2-3; TCRdb selects TRBD1, and the lack of DNA leaves this call unchecked. This CDR3 is built from 16 residues. Germline CDR1 is DFQATT and CDR2 is SNEGSKA (reference sequence). CDR3 residues: CSATTRDRGSTDTQYF.

V gene TRBV5-5 combines with J gene TRBJ1-5. There are 16 residues in the CDR3. CDR1 is SGHKS, CDR2 YYEKEE, per germline (reference sequence). This CDR3 is CASSSGQGGIQQPQHF.

The chain uses TRBV5-1 and TRBJ2-3; without DNA, the TCRdb call of TRBD2 cannot be checked. CDR3 length: 15 residues. CDR1 SGHRS and CDR2 YFSETQ come from the germline V gene. The CDR3 sequence is CASKLAGGQTDTQYF.

The genes are TRBV20-1 and TRBJ2-3; TCRdb's D gene call, TRBD2, goes unchecked for lack of DNA. The CDR3 sequence is 15 residues long. Per germline, CDR1 DFQATT and CDR2 SNEGSKA (reference sequence). CDR3 loop: CSARGGSRGADTQYF.

The CDR3 sequence: CASSLSDTGELFF. The chain carries TRBV5-1 and TRBJ2-2. The CDR3 is made up of 13 amino acids. Germline V gene sequence: CDR1 SGHRS, CDR2 YFSETQ.

The chain links TRBV11-2 to TRBJ1-2. The CDR3 has 14 residues. CDR1 and CDR2 from the germline V gene are SGHAT and FQNNGV. CDR3 amino acids: CASSLDRTEYGYTF.

This chain links TRBV20-1 with TRBJ1-4; TCRdb returns TRBD1, unconfirmable since there is no DNA. The CDR3 covers 12 residues. Germline CDR1 is DFQATT and CDR2 is SNEGSKA (reference sequence). CDR3 sequence: CSAATGTAKLFF.

The genes are TRBV28 and TRBJ2-5; the TCRdb D gene call, TRBD1, has no DNA to confirm it. The CDR3 is 13 amino acids. CDR1 MDHEN and CDR2 SYDVKM come from the germline V gene. The CDR3 region is CASSPPYRETQYF.

V is TRBV12-3 or TRBV12-4 and J is TRBJ1-1; TCRdb names TRBD1, which stays unverified in the absence of DNA. This CDR3 spans 15 amino acids. CDR3 residues: CASSSLRDKNTEAFF.